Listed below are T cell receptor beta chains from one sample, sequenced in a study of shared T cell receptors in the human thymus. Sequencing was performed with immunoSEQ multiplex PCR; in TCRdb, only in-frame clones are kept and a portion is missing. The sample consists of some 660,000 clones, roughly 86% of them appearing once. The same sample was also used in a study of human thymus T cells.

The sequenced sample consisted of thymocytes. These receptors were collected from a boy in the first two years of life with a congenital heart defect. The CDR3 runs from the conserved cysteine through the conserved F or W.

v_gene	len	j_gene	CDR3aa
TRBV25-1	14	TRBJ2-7	CASSRPGLQWEQYF
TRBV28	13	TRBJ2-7	CASSETPPDEQYF
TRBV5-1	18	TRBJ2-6	CASSLVPSTGPGANVLTF
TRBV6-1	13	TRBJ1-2	CASSVQGASGYTF
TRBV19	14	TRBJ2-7	CASSMQPGPYEQYF
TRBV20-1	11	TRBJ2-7	CSAFIAYEQYF
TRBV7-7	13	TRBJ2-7	CASSFGRGYEQYF
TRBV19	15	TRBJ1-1	CASRDRQDLNTEAFF
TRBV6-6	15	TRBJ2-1	CASSYAGTQRDEQFF
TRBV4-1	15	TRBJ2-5	CASSQVSGLQETQYF
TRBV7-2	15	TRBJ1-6	CASSFSKMVNSPLHF
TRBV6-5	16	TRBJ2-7	CASSYTPRFSSYEQYF
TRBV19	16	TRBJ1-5	CASSIVNRGSNQPQHF
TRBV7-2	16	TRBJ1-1	CASSLRQGSVNTEAFF
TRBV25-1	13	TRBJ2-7	CASSDGQGNEQYF
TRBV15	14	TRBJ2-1	CATSRTGEGNEQFF
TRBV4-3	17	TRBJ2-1	CASSQEGLADPYNEQFF
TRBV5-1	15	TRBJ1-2	CASSLGDRESSGYTF
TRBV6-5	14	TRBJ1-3	CASSEENSGNTIYF
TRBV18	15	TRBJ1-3	CASSPAGISGNTIYF
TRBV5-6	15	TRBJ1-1	CASSLWGRDNTEAFF
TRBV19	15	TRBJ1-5	CASSMGQISNQPQHF